These 25 T cell receptor beta chains originate from one sample sequenced in a study of blood T cells in healthy people across ages. Primers used in a second PCR of roughly 7 to 12 cycles were a sample-barcoded 5' primer and a J-beta primer mix. TCRdb ran MiXCR on the 5' RACE reads and lists one entry per CDR3 protein. The table has about 830,000 distinct CDR3 sequences, about 59% seen once; the top ten hold about 27%. The sample was blood. These receptors were collected from a man younger than 40 in good health.

The chain combines TRBV11-3 with TRBJ2-4, with D maybe TRBD1 (6 bases). The DNA end is a closer match to TRBJ2-7, so the J assignment may be wrong. The CDR3 is 13 residues long. Germline V gene sequence: CDR1 SGHNT, CDR2 YENEEA. CDR3 loop: CASSLSQGREQYF. CDR3 sequence (DNA): TGTGCCAGCAGCTTATCACAGGGTCGCGAGCAGTACTTC.

J is TRBJ2-7 and V is TRBV7-2; D perhaps matches TRBD2 (5 bases). The CDR3 contains 12 residues. Germline V gene sequence: CDR1 SGHTA, CDR2 FQGNSA. The ends were cut back, 8 bases at V and 6 bases at J, with 14 bases in the middle. The CDR3 region has the DNA TGTGCCAGCGGTCTAGCTGAGGGCGAGCAGTACTTC. It yields the protein CASGLAEGEQYF.

Only a few counts were recorded for this clonotype. The V and J genes are TRBV13 and TRBJ2-1; no clear D. The CDR3 consists of 17 residues. Deletions cut 1 base from V and 0 bases from J, with 13 bases between. Per germline, CDR1 PRHDT and CDR2 FYEKMQ (reference sequence). The CDR3 protein is CASSLARRSSSYNEQFF. In DNA, the CDR3 is TGTGCCAGCAGCTTAGCGCGCAGGTCGAGCTCCTACAATGAGCAGTTCTTC.

The chain carries TRBV4-2 and TRBJ1-6, with D possibly matching TRBD1 (5 bases). Trimming left V 0 bases short and J 0 bases short, with 15 bases between. Germline V CDR1 and CDR2: LGHNA, YNFKEQ. The CDR3 contains 19 residues. CDR3 DNA: TGTGCCAGCAGCCAAGAAAGTCGGACAATAAGCTCCTATAATTCACCCCTCCACTTT. Translated, it gives CASSQESRTISSYNSPLHF.

The V call is TRBV9, the J call TRBJ2-1; 12 positions agree with TRBD2. Trimming at V came to 4 bases and at J to 2 bases, leaving 7 bases not matched to a gene. The CDR3 runs 17 residues. Germline lookup yields CDR1 SGDLS and CDR2 YYNGEE. As DNA, the CDR3 is TGTGCCAGCAGCCCCCGACTAGCGGGGGTTACCTACAATGAGCAGTTCTTC. Translating it yields CASSPRLAGVTYNEQFF.

The genes are TRBV3-1 and TRBJ2-1; 7 nucleotides align to TRBD2. The tail of the sequence fits TRBJ2-7 better, so the J call may be wrong. The germline CDR1 and CDR2 sequences are LGHDT and YNNKEL (reference sequence). The CDR3 extends over 15 amino acids. The CDR3 region is CASKPVGGGDNEQYF. For the CDR3, the DNA is TGTGCCAGCAAGCCCGTTGGCGGGGGTGACAATGAGCAGTACTTC.

V and J are TRBV20-1 and TRBJ1-5; D call uncertain. The V and J ends lost 0 bases and 5 bases respectively, with 14 bases between them. Germline-derived CDR1 and CDR2 are DFQATT and SNEGSKA (reference sequence). This CDR3 has 15 residues. CDR3 bases: TGCAGTGCTAGAGATGAAGGAATGTGGGATCAGCCCCAGCATTTT. Protein sequence: CSARDEGMWDQPQHF.

The chain combines TRBV10-3 with TRBJ2-3; no clear D gene. Germline V gene sequence: CDR1 ENHRY, CDR2 SYGVKD. V was clipped by 4 bases and J by 4 bases, with 12 bases between them. The CDR3 consists of 14 residues. CDR3 sequence: CAISGEDVPDTQYF. The CDR3 DNA sequence: TGTGCCATCAGTGGAGAAGATGTCCCAGATACGCAGTATTTT.

The chain uses TRBV15 and TRBJ2-3; TRBD2 agrees at 7 bases. With V trimmed by 0 bases and J by 9 bases, 9 bases remained unmatched. The germline V gene has CDR1 LNHNV and CDR2 YYDKDF (reference sequence). This CDR3 region has 15 residues. CDR3 DNA: TGTGCCACCAGCAGAGATTTGGGGGGGGGTCGGACGCAGTATTTT. The encoded protein is CATSRDLGGGRTQYF.

This chain joins TRBV20-1 and TRBJ2-7; TRBD2 matches at 10 bases. This CDR3 spans 14 amino acids. Germline CDR1 DFQATT, CDR2 SNEGSKA (reference sequence). The trim removed 5 bases at V and 2 bases at J, leaving 6 bases unmatched. The CDR3 sequence is CSAYGLAATYEQYF. The CDR3 DNA reads as TGCAGTGCTTACGGACTAGCGGCAACCTACGAGCAGTACTTC.

J is TRBJ1-1 and V is TRBV7-3, with no clear D. Germline V lookup: CDR1 SGHTA, CDR2 FQGTGA. This CDR3 has 13 amino acids. The ends were cut back, 3 bases at V and 3 bases at J, with 8 bases in the middle. The CDR3 region is CASSLWPYTEAFF. DNA of the CDR3: TGTGCCAGCAGCTTGTGGCCGTACACTGAAGCTTTCTTT.

The gene calls are TRBV6-2 or TRBV6-3 and TRBJ2-1; 9 nucleotides match TRBD2. The J call may be faulty, since TRBJ2-7 better matches the DNA end. The CDR3 length is 13 residues. The germline CDR1 and CDR2 sequences are MNHEY and SVGEGT. In DNA, the CDR3 is TGTGCCACCCTTGCGGATAGCGGGGGAAAGCAGTACTTC. The encoded protein is CATLADSGGKQYF.

This clonotype was observed at least ten times. V gene TRBV25-1 combines with J gene TRBJ1-4; perhaps TRBD1 as D (6 bases). In germline, CDR1 is MGHDK, CDR2 SYGVNS. V was clipped by 3 bases and J by 14 bases, with 25 bases between them. CDR3 length: 16 amino acids. The chain's CDR3 is CASSDPDRPPNERLFF. CDR3 bases: TGTGCCAGCAGTGATCCGGACAGACCTCCTAATGAAAGGCTGTTTTTT.

In its sample, this clonotype was seen a few times. The chain couples TRBV6-2 or TRBV6-3 to TRBJ2-3; 12 bases fit TRBD2. CDR3 length: 16 residues. V shed 6 bases, J shed 1 base, and the junction held 5 bases outside the gene matches. Germline-derived CDR1 and CDR2 are MNHEY and SVGEGT. CDR3 sequence (DNA): TGTGCCAGCAGCCGCCGACTAGCGGGGGGCACAGATACGCAGTATTTT. This gives the protein CASSRRLAGGTDTQYF.

This chain joins TRBV15 and TRBJ2-5; TRBD1 might be the D (5 bases). Germline lookup yields CDR1 LNHNV and CDR2 YYDKDF (reference sequence). The CDR3 spans 14 residues. The V gene lost 5 bases and the J gene lost 3 bases, with 13 bases spanning the gap. The CDR3 spells CATSQGATKETQYF. Written as DNA, the CDR3 is TGTGCCACCAGCCAGGGCGCCACCAAAGAGACCCAGTACTTC.

This chain uses TRBV14 with TRBJ2-6; possibly TRBD1 or TRBD2 for D (5 bases each). Trimming took 1 base from V and 4 from J, leaving 14 bases between them. Germline assignment: CDR1 SGHDN and CDR2 FVKESK. The CDR3 spans 17 residues. The CDR3 region has the DNA TGTGCCAGCAGCCAAGTCAGGGACCACCTCGGGGCCAACGTCCTGACTTTC. This encodes CASSQVRDHLGANVLTF.

The J gene is TRBJ1-5, the V gene TRBV25-1; possibly TRBD1 for D (5 bases). The CDR3 loop spans 15 amino acids. Per germline, CDR1 MGHDK and CDR2 SYGVNS. Trimming pared 3 bases from V and 6 bases from J, leaving 15 bases between. CDR3 loop: CASSDAMGGIQPQHF. In nucleotides, the CDR3 is TGTGCCAGCAGTGATGCAATGGGGGGGATTCAGCCCCAGCATTTT.

The chain links TRBV2 to TRBJ2-7, with D unresolved. Germline CDR1 and CDR2: SNHLY and FYNNEI. This CDR3 is built from 11 residues. V gave up 8 bases and J gave up 3 bases, with 8 bases separating them. CDR3 nucleotide sequence: TGTGCCAGCGTAGACGGCTACGAGCAGTACTTC. Encoded protein: CASVDGYEQYF.

The chain joins TRBV20-1 to TRBJ1-2; D gene ambiguous. The germline V gene has CDR1 DFQATT and CDR2 SNEGSKA (reference sequence). The CDR3 contains 13 residues. Trimming cost V 0 bases and J 5 bases, with 10 bases left between them. CDR3 region: CSAREAGPYGYTF. In nucleotides, the CDR3 is TGCAGTGCTAGAGAAGCGGGTCCTTATGGCTACACCTTC.

The J gene is TRBJ1-1, the V gene TRBV12-3 or TRBV12-4, with unresolved D. Trimming removed 7 bases at V and 4 bases at J, with 13 bases between. CDR3 length: 13 amino acids. The CDR3 spells CASIGEESTEAFF. The CDR3 DNA follows: TGTGCCAGCATTGGGGAAGAGAGCACTGAAGCTTTCTTT.

Regarding this clonotype: This may stem from a read error, because a much larger clone lies one nucleotide away. This chain links TRBV20-1 with TRBJ1-6; D gene unclear. The CDR3 sequence is 15 residues long. Germline V CDR1 and CDR2: DFQATT, SNEGSKA (reference sequence). Trimming took off 6 bases at V and 0 bases at J, with 12 bases between the two ends. The CDR3 region has the DNA TGCAGTGCCGGATACAAGATCTCCTATAATTCACCCCTCCACTTT. Its translation is CSAGYKISYNSPLHF.

V gene TRBV4-2 combines with J gene TRBJ2-1; 7 bases agree with TRBD2. Germline V lookup: CDR1 LGHNA, CDR2 YNFKEQ. This CDR3 is 15 amino acids long. The junction had 10 bases not matched to a gene; V was cut back by 4 bases and J by 7 bases. CDR3 coding DNA: TGTGCCAGCAGCCGCTCGAGGGACTACGAGAATGAGCAGTTCTTC. Translated: CASSRSRDYENEQFF.

The chain recombines TRBV7-9 with TRBJ1-4, with 7 nucleotides matching TRBD1. The length of the CDR3 is 14 residues. CDR1 and CDR2 from the germline V gene are SEHNR and FQNEAQ (reference sequence). V trimming: 3 bases; J trimming: 4 bases; junction bases outside the gene matches: 2. For the CDR3, the DNA is TGTGCCAGCAGCTTCGGACAGGATAATGAAAAACTGTTTTTT. The encoded protein is CASSFGQDNEKLFF.

This chain connects TRBV30 to TRBJ2-4, with D possibly being TRBD2 (6 bases). The CDR3 extends over 11 amino acids. The germline V gene encodes CDR1 GTSNPN and CDR2 SVGIG (reference sequence). The V end lost 0 bases, the J end lost 13 bases, and 10 bases lay between the germline ends. CDR3: CAWSVRREQYF. For the CDR3, the DNA is TGTGCCTGGAGTGTACGGAGGGAGCAGTACTTC.

The gene calls are TRBV12-3 or TRBV12-4 and TRBJ2-1; D unresolved. Trimming removed 8 bases at V and 8 bases at J, with 10 bases between. The length of the CDR3 is 11 residues. The CDR3 DNA reads as TGTGCCAGCGTAGAGTTCCATGAGCAGTTCTTC. Its protein is CASVEFHEQFF.